This T cell receptor (beta chain) is from a study of blood T cell repertoires in COVID-19. Looking at the study overall: Samples representing acute and convalescent COVID-19 were sourced from the United States, Italy and Spain. Sample material is recorded as cDNA or gDNA derived from T cells, B-cell-depleted T cells, or PBMCs.

Authors' analysis steps: Counts of nucleated cells, estimated from reference gene primer amplification, were obtained. Some clones are missing from TCRdb's copy, which holds only in-frame ones; the method was immunoSEQ multiplex PCR. The D gene and trimming were derived from the DNA, and the V and J assignments and clone size from that table. The sample records about 160,000 clones, about nine tenths being singletons. Germline V CDR1 and CDR2: MDHEN, SYDVKM. V dropped 1 base and J dropped 0; count of bases not matched to a gene: 9. This CDR3 region has 17 residues. The chain combines TRBV28 with TRBJ2-7; 7 nucleotides line up with TRBD2. Sequencing input: peripheral blood. The clonotype was recovered from a young man with COVID-19, enrolled during active disease. The CDR3 DNA reads as TGTGCCAGCAGTTTATTCGACGTGGGGGGGGACTCCTACGAGCAGTACTTC. This gives the protein CASSLFDVGGDSYEQYF.